This T cell receptor (beta chain) was retrieved from a study of shared clonotypes between healthy human individuals. CDR3 length equals 17 residues. Germline-derived CDR1 and CDR2 are LGHNA and YSLEER. The V gene lost 1 base and the J gene lost 0 bases, with 15 bases spanning the gap. Profiled with immunoSEQ multiplex PCR; TCRdb holds only in-frame clones, not every one. The table has about 2.4 million clones, approximately 93% seen once. The TCR originated in a man between 18 and 29 years old in good health. Some clones in this sample may be carry-over from other donors' samples. Sequencing was performed on naive CD4+ T cells from PBMCs. Indicated subset: CD45RA+ positively selected. V and J are TRBV4-3 and TRBJ1-2; D gene ambiguous. The DNA of the CDR3 is TGCGCCAGCAGCCAAGGGATACCGGCAGGACCTAACTATGGCTACACCTTC. Protein: CASSQGIPAGPNYGYTF.